These 22 T cell receptor beta chains came from one sample sequenced in a study of blood T cells in healthy people across ages. Through a sample-barcoded 5' primer and a J-beta primer mix, a second PCR was run for roughly 7 to 12 cycles. TCRdb itself ran the 5' RACE reads through MiXCR, one entry per CDR3 protein. The sample contains 1.4 million or so distinct CDR3 sequences, approximately 39% of which appear only once. The sequenced sample consisted of blood. These TCRs come from a young woman in good health.

The chain employs TRBV20-1 and TRBJ2-5; 7 nucleotides line up with TRBD1. With 3 bases clipped from V and 5 bases from J, the junction kept 9 bases outside the gene matches. There are 14 residues in the CDR3. Germline V gene sequence: CDR1 DFQATT, CDR2 SNEGSKA (reference sequence). CDR3 nucleotides: TGCAGTGCTAGTTGGCTTCAGGGGGAGGAGACCCAGTACTTC. This encodes CSASWLQGEETQYF.

The rearrangement links TRBV20-1 to TRBJ2-1, with TRBD1 identical over 7 bases. Losses at the gene ends were 3 bases for V and 3 bases for J; bases not matched to a gene: 14. Germline V CDR1 and CDR2: DFQATT, SNEGSKA (reference sequence). This CDR3 region has 17 residues. The CDR3 DNA sequence: TGCAGTGCTAGCACAGGGACAGAGAGGTCTTACTACAATGAGCAGTTCTTC. As protein: CSASTGTERSYYNEQFF.

The chain employs TRBV27 and TRBJ1-2; 11 bases fit TRBD1. V lost 5 bases, J lost 7 bases, and 9 bases stayed unmatched. The CDR3 is made up of 15 amino acids. CDR1 is MNHEY and CDR2 is SMNVEV in the germline V gene (reference sequence). The CDR3 DNA sequence: TGTGCCAGCAGTAAATACGGACAGGGGGCCGCTGGCTACACCTTC. Its translation is CASSKYGQGAAGYTF.

The chain uses TRBV6-2 or TRBV6-3 and TRBJ1-2, with D perhaps TRBD1 (6 bases). Trimming removed 5 bases at V and 5 bases at J, with 18 bases between. The CDR3 runs 15 residues. Germline V gene sequence: CDR1 MNHEY, CDR2 SVGEGT. CDR3 bases: TGTGCCAGCAGTCCCGGGACACTAGATGGGTATGGCTACACCTTC. Encoded protein: CASSPGTLDGYGYTF.

In its sample, this clonotype was seen a few times. CDR3 sequence: CASSLNLAGRTDTQYF. DNA for the CDR3: TGTGCCAGCAGTTTAAACCTAGCGGGAAGAACAGATACGCAGTATTTT. The J gene is TRBJ2-3, the V gene TRBV28; 9 positions agree with TRBD2. Germline V gives CDR1 MDHEN, CDR2 SYDVKM. This CDR3 contains 16 residues. The V segment lost 2 bases and the J segment 3 bases; nucleotides outside the gene matches: 6.

The V gene is TRBV7-3, the J gene TRBJ2-5; the D call may be TRBD1 or TRBD2 (5 bases each). CDR1 is SGHTA and CDR2 is FQGTGA in the germline V gene. Trimming took off 5 bases at V and 3 bases at J, with 13 bases between the two ends. The CDR3 runs to 14 residues. The CDR3 spells CASSPGPHKETQYF. The CDR3 DNA sequence: TGTGCCAGCAGCCCGGGGCCCCACAAAGAGACCCAGTACTTC.

The J gene is TRBJ2-1, the V gene TRBV29-1; 11 positions match TRBD1. The germline CDR1 and CDR2 sequences are SQVTM and ANQGSEA. The CDR3 spans 16 residues. V was clipped by 7 bases and J by 5 bases; unmatched bases: 13. The CDR3 reads CSAGSGTGGSDNEQFF. The CDR3 DNA is TGCAGCGCGGGGAGTGGGACAGGGGGAAGCGACAATGAGCAGTTCTTC.

CDR3 DNA sequence: TGTGCCAGCAGCGTATCAGGTCGTGGGGCAGATACGCAGTATTTT. As protein: CASSVSGRGADTQYF. The chain uses TRBV9 and TRBJ2-3, with D unresolved. Germline CDR1 is SGDLS and CDR2 is YYNGEE. V was shortened by 1 base and J by 4 bases, with 13 bases between the two germline ends. The CDR3 contains 15 residues.

For this clonotype: At one end the junction does not follow the germline gene, possibly because of a read error. The CDR3 DNA follows: TGCAGTGGGGGGCCTAGCACAGATACGCGGTATTTT. Translated, it gives CSGGPSTDTRYF. V is TRBV20-1 and J is TRBJ2-3, with a tentative D call TRBD1 (6 bases). Germline lookup yields CDR1 DFQATT and CDR2 SNEGSKA (reference sequence). The CDR3 runs 12 residues.

This clonotype was observed a few times. The rearrangement uses TRBV4-2 and TRBJ2-7, with TRBD2 identical over 7 bases. The CDR3 runs to 17 residues. With V trimmed by 0 bases and J by 2 bases, 10 bases remained unmatched. The germline gives CDR1 LGHNA, CDR2 YNFKEQ. In DNA form, the CDR3 reads TGTGCCAGCAGCCAAGAAAATGCGGGCGGGGGAGCCTACGAGCAGTACTTC. Translating it yields CASSQENAGGGAYEQYF.

V is TRBV21-1 and J is TRBJ2-3; the table names TRBD1, a call not compared with the DNA. TRBV21-1 has pseudogene status. The CDR3 consists of 17 residues. CDR3 region: CASIKADRDGGTDTQYF. The CDR3 coding sequence is TGTGCCAGCATCAAAGCGGACAGGGACGGTGGCACAGATACGCAGTATTTT.

This clonotype was seen only a few times. This rearrangement joins TRBV5-1 to TRBJ2-1; 9 positions match TRBD1. The germline V gene has CDR1 SGHRS and CDR2 YFSETQ. V dropped 0 bases and J dropped 5; count of bases not matched to a gene: 6. The CDR3 consists of 16 residues. CDR3 amino acids: CASSLVTGTGNNEQFF. The CDR3 nucleotides are TGCGCCAGCAGCTTGGTGACCGGGACAGGGAACAATGAGCAGTTCTTC.

V and J are TRBV4-2 and TRBJ1-2, with D unclear. Trimming cost V 3 bases and J 5 bases, with 13 bases left between them. The germline V gene has CDR1 LGHNA and CDR2 YNFKEQ. The CDR3 contains 14 residues. CDR3 region: CASSQKTSGYGYTF. CDR3 DNA: TGTGCCAGCAGCCAGAAGACGAGTGGGTATGGCTACACCTTC.

This chain joins TRBV12-5 and TRBJ2-5; tentatively, D is TRBD1 or TRBD2 (5 bases each). The CDR3 contains 14 residues. Germline assignment: CDR1 LGHNT and CDR2 FRNRAP. V dropped 2 bases and J dropped 11 bases, with 18 bases sitting between them. The CDR3 bases are TGTGCTAGTGGTTTGCGTCCAGCGGACAATGAGCAGTACTTC. Translating gives CASGLRPADNEQYF.

Concerning this clonotype: At one end, the junction sequence differs from germline, possibly due to a read error. The chain is built from TRBV13 and TRBJ1-3; D gene unclear. The length of the CDR3 is 13 residues. CDR1 and CDR2 from the germline V gene are PRHDT and FYEKMQ (reference sequence). DNA for the CDR3: TGTGCCGGCAGCCCACCCTCTGGAAACACCATATATTTT. The encoded protein is CAGSPPSGNTIYF.

There are a few counts of this clonotype. The chain carries TRBV4-3 and TRBJ2-3; 7 nucleotides match TRBD1. Looked up from germline, CDR1 is LGHNA and CDR2 is YSLEER. V lost 4 bases to trimming and J lost 2 bases; unmatched junction nucleotides: 6. This CDR3 spans 15 amino acids. CDR3 residues: CASSLQGVITDTQYF. Here the CDR3 DNA reads TGCGCCAGCAGCCTTCAGGGGGTCATCACAGATACGCAGTATTTT.

The V and J genes are TRBV4-3 and TRBJ2-2; D gene uncertain. The CDR3 extends over 16 amino acids. V was trimmed by 0 bases and J by 3 bases, leaving 11 bases between them. Germline CDR1 and CDR2: LGHNA and YSLEER. CDR3 region: CASSQEKLQYTGELFF. CDR3 nucleotides: TGCGCCAGCAGCCAAGAGAAATTACAGTACACCGGGGAGCTGTTTTTT.

The table lists this clonotype with a few counts. The chain links TRBV6-5 to TRBJ2-3; 8 bases match TRBD2. J gave up 1 base and V 2 bases, and 14 bases lay outside the gene matches. The CDR3 has 19 amino acids. CDR1 MNHEY and CDR2 SVGAGI come from the germline V gene. For the CDR3, the DNA is TGTGCCAGCAGTTACCCCCTACTAGCGCGGGGGGTGGGCACAGATACGCAGTATTTT. Residues: CASSYPLLARGVGTDTQYF.

This clonotype was observed a handful of times. The chain joins TRBV9 to TRBJ2-2, with D unclear. Trimming removed 5 bases at V and 6 bases at J, with 5 bases between. Germline V gene sequence: CDR1 SGDLS, CDR2 YYNGEE. CDR3 length equals 11 residues. In DNA, the CDR3 is TGTGCCAGCAGGTGGGCCGGGGAGCTGTTTTTT. This gives the protein CASRWAGELFF.

This chain links TRBV6-5 with TRBJ2-7; D might be TRBD2 (5 bases). The ends were cut back, 2 bases at V and 7 bases at J, with 15 bases in the middle. Germline lookup yields CDR1 MNHEY and CDR2 SVGAGI. The CDR3 spans 14 residues. The CDR3 region has the DNA TGTGCCAGCAGTTACGACGGGGTTTCCAATGAGCAGTACTTC. Amino acids: CASSYDGVSNEQYF.

The chain joins TRBV4-1 to TRBJ2-7, with TRBD1 identical over 8 bases. The CDR3 loop spans 17 amino acids. Trimming removed 4 bases from V and 2 bases from J; junction bases left unmatched: 13. From germline, CDR1 is MGHRA and CDR2 YSYEKL. The CDR3 sequence: CASSLVPPGQVAYEQYF. CDR3 DNA sequence: TGCGCCAGCAGCCTCGTCCCTCCGGGACAGGTCGCCTACGAGCAGTACTTC.

The chain combines TRBV15 with TRBJ2-3; TRBD2 matches 13 bases. Germline trimming cut 5 bases from V and 4 bases from J; bases unmatched to any gene: 6. The CDR3 runs to 16 residues. Germline V gives CDR1 LNHNV, CDR2 YYDKDF (reference sequence). This CDR3 reads CATSRWTSGSADTQYF. CDR3 nucleotide sequence: TGTGCCACCAGCCGATGGACTAGCGGGAGTGCAGATACGCAGTATTTT. The full variable domain, its missing parts supplied by reference TRBV15 and TRBJ2-3, is DAMVIQNPRYQVTQFGKPVTLSCSQTLNHNVMYWYQQKSSQAPKLLFHYYDKDFNNEADTPDNFQSRRPNTSFCFLDIRSPGLGDTAMYLCATSRWTSGSADTQYFGPGTRLTVL.